This is a list of T cell receptor beta chains from one sample in a study of blood T cell repertoires in COVID-19. Profiling relied on immunoSEQ multiplex PCR, and the TCRdb table lists in-frame clones only, not all of them. The sample lists about 42,000 clones, around 90% seen once, with about 0.36% in the top ten. Sequencing was carried out using peripheral blood. These TCRs come from a human donor in a cohort sampled during active COVID-19. CDR3s include the opening cysteine and the closing phenylalanine or tryptophan. A D gene is named only where the DNA matches it firmly. Clone size is not always given. Where it is, it says once, few, many or a class for expanded clones.

J gene | D gene | V gene | clone size | CDR3 DNA | CDR3 protein
TRBJ2-1 | TRBD2 | TRBV7-9 | NA | TGTGCCAGCAGCTTAAGGGCAGGGAGGGATGAGCAGTTCTTC | CASSLRAGRDEQFF
TRBJ2-7 | TRBD1 | TRBV25-1 | NA | TGTGCCAGCAGTGATCCCACAGGGGCTAAGTACGAGCAGTACTTC | CASSDPTGAKYEQYF
TRBJ1-5 | TRBD1 | TRBV2 | NA | TGTGCCAGCAATTCGGACAGGGGGCATCAGCCCCAGCATTTT | CASNSDRGHQPQHF
TRBJ2-5 | TRBD1 | TRBV3-1/TRBV3-2 | NA | TGTGCCAGCAGCCAAGTCGTTCGGAGCAGGGGGAATGAGACCCAGTACTTC | CASSQVVRSRGNETQYF
TRBJ2-7 | TRBD2 | TRBV13 | NA | TGTGCCAGCAGAACCGGGACTAGCAACGAGCAGTACTTC | CASRTGTSNEQYF
TRBJ1-4 | NA | TRBV7-9 | NA | TGTGCCAGCAGCTTGAAACCAGGTGAAAAACTGTTTTTT | CASSLKPGEKLFF
TRBJ1-2 | NA | TRBV11-2 | NA | TGTGCCAGCAGCCAAAGCCGTAGGGGGTCCTATGGCTACACCTTC | CASSQSRRGSYGYTF
TRBJ2-7 | NA | TRBV5-4 | once | TGTGCCAGCAGCCTACACGGACAGCTTTACGAGCAGTACTTC | CASSLHGQLYEQYF
TRBJ2-7 | NA | TRBV2 | NA | TGTGCCAGCAGCCTGGACAGCTACGAGCAGTACTTC | CASSLDSYEQYF
TRBJ1-5 | NA | TRBV6-5 | NA | TGTGCCAGCAGACCGGGATCCTCTAGCAATCAGCCCCAGCATTTT | CASRPGSSSNQPQHF
TRBJ1-1 | TRBD1 | TRBV19 | NA | TGTGCCAGTAGTATAGTCCCCGACAGGGCGGACACTGAAGCTTTCTTT | CASSIVPDRADTEAFF
TRBJ1-1 | NA | TRBV13 | NA | TGTGCCAGCACTTACAGGGCCCTGAACACTGAAGCTTTCTTT | CASTYRALNTEAFF
TRBJ1-4 | TRBD1 | TRBV7-2 | NA | TGTGCCAGCACCCCCCCCCGGAGGGGGCGAGAGGCTAATGAAAAACTGTTTTTT | CASTPPRRGREANEKLFF
TRBJ2-7 | NA | TRBV4-1 | NA | TGCGCCAGCAGCCTTTATGCAGGTCTCACAACTTACGAGCAGTACTTC | CASSLYAGLTTYEQYF
TRBJ2-7 | NA | TRBV7-9 | NA | TGTGCCAGCAGCTCCTCCGCCTACTACGAGCAGTACTTC | CASSSSAYYEQYF
TRBJ1-1 | NA | TRBV19 | NA | TGTGCCAGTATAACCCCCAACCCAGGGGTTTCGAAGAACACTGAAGCTTTCTTT | CASITPNPGVSKNTEAFF
TRBJ1-2 | TRBD1 | TRBV3-1/TRBV3-2 | once | TGTGCCAGCAGCCAATCCGGACAGGCCCACACCTTC | CASSQSGQAHTF
TRBJ2-1 | NA | TRBV27 | NA | TGTGCCAGCAGGGTCAGCTCCTACAATGAGCAGTTCTTC | CASRVSSYNEQFF
TRBJ2-1 | TRBD1 | TRBV19 | once | TGTGCCAGTAGTATTCTAGGGGACAGAGACTACAATGAGCAGTTCTTC | CASSILGDRDYNEQFF
TRBJ1-3 | NA | TRBV15 | once | TGTGCCACCAGCAGAGATGTGGAGGACTCTGGAAACACCATATATTTT | CATSRDVEDSGNTIYF
TRBJ1-1 | NA | TRBV7-9 | once | TGTGCCAGCAGTTCGTCGACAGGCTGGAACACTGAAGCTTTCTTT | CASSSSTGWNTEAFF
TRBJ1-5 | NA | TRBV12-3/TRBV12-4 | NA | TGTGCCAGCAGTTTTCTCAATCAGCCCCAGCATTTT | CASSFLNQPQHF